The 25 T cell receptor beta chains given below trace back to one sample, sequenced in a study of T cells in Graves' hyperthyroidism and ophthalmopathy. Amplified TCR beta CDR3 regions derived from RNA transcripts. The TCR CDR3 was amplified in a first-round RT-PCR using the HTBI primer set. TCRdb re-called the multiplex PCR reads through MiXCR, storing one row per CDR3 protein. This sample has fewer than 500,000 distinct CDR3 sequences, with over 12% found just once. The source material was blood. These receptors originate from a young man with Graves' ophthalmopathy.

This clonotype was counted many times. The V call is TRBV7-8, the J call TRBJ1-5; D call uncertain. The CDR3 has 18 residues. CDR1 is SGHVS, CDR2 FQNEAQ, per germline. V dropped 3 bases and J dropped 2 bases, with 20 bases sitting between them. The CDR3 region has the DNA TGTGCCAGCAGCTTCCTGGGGAGGACCTATTCGGGCAATCAGCCCCAGCATTTT. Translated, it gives CASSFLGRTYSGNQPQHF.

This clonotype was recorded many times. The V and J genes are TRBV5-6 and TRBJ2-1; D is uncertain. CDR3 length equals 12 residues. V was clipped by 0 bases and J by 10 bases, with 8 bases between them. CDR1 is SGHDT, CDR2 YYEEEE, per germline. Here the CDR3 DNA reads TGTGCCAGCAGCTTGGCTGTGGCCGAGCAGTTCTTC. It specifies CASSLAVAEQFF.

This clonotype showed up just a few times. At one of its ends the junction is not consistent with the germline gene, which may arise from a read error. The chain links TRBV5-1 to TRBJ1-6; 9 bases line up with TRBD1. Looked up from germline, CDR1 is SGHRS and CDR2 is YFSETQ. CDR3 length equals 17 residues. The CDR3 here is CASSVGQGVSYSSPLHF. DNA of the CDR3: TGCGCCAGCAGCGTGGGACAGGGAGTCTCCTATAGTTCACCCCTCCACTTT.

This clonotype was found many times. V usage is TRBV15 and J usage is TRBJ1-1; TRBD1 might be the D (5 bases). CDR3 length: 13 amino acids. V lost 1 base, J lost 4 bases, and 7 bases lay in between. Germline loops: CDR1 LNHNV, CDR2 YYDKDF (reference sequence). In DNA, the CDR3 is TGTGCCACCAGCAGAGGGGGGAGCACTGAAGCTTTCTTT. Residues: CATSRGGSTEAFF.

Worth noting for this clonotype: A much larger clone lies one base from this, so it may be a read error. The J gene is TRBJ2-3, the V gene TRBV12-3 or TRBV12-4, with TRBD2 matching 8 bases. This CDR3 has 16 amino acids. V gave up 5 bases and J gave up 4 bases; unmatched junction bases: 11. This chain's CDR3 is CASSRPAAGGSDTQYF. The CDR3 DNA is TGTGCCAGCAGTCGGCCGGCGGCGGGGGGCTCAGATACGCAGTATTTT.

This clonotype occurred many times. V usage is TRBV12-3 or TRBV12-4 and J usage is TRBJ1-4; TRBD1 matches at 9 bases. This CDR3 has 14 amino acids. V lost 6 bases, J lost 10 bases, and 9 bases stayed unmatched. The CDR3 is CASSRTGGGGKLFF. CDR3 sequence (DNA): TGTGCCAGCAGCCGAACAGGGGGCGGGGGAAAACTGTTTTTT.

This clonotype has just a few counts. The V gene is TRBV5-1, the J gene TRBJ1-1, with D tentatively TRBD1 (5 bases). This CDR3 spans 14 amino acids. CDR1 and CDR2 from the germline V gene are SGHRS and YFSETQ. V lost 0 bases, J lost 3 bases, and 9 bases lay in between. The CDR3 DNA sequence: TGCGCCAGCAGCTTGGCGGGGGGATACACTGAAGCTTTCTTT. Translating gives CASSLAGGYTEAFF.

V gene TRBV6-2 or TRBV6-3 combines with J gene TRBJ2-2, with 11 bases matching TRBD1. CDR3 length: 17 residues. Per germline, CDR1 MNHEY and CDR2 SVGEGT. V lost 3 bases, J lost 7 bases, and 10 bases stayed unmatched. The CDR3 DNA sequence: TGTGCCAGCAGTTATGTGGGACAGGGGGTATCAGGCGGGGAGCTGTTTTTT. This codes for CASSYVGQGVSGGELFF.

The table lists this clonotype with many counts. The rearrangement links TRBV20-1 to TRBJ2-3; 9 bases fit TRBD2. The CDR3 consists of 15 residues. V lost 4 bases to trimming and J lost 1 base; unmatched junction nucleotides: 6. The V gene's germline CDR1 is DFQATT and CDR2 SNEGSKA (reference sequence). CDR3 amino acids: CSAIKRTSGTDTQYF. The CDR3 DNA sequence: TGCAGTGCTATAAAGAGGACTAGCGGCACAGATACGCAGTATTTT.

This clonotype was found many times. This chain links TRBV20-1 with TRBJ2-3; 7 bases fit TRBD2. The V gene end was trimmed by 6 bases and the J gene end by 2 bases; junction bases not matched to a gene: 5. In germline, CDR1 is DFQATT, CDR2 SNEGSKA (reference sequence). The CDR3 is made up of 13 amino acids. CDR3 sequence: CSAPGGNTDTQYF. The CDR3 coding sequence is TGCAGTGCACCCGGGGGGAACACAGATACGCAGTATTTT.

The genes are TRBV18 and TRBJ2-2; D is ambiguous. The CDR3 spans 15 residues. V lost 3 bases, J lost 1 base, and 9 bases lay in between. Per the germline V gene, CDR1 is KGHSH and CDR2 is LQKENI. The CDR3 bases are TGTGCCAGCTCACCCGACAAATTGAACACCGGGGAGCTGTTTTTT. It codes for CASSPDKLNTGELFF.

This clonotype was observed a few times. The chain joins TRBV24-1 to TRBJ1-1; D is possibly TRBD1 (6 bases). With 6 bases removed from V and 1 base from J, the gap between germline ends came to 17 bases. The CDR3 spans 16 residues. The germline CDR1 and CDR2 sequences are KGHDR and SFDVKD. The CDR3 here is CATSSGTLGGNTEAFF. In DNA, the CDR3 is TGTGCCACCAGTTCAGGGACACTAGGTGGGAACACTGAAGCTTTCTTT.

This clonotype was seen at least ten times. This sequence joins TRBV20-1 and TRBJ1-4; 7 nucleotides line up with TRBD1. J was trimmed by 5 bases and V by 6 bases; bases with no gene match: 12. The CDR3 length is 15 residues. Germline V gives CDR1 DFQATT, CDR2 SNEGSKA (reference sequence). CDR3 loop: CSASRQGSANEKLFF. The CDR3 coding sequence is TGCAGTGCATCCAGACAGGGCAGTGCCAATGAAAAACTGTTTTTT.

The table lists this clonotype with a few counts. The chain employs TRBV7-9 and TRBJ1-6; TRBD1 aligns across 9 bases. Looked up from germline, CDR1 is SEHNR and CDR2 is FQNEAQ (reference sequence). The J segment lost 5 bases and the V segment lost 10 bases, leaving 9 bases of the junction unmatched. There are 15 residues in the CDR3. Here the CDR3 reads CATRTGTGHNSPLHF. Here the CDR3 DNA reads TGTGCCACACGAACCGGGACAGGGCATAATTCACCCCTCCACTTT.

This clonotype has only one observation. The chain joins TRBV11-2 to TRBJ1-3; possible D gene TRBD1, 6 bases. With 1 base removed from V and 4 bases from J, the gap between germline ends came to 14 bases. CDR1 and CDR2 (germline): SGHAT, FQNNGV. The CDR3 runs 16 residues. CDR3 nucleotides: TGTGCCAGCAGCTTAGGGCGGGGGGCGAACGGAAACACCATATATTTT. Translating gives CASSLGRGANGNTIYF. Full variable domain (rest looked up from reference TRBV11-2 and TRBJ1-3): EAGVAQSPRYKIIEKRQSVAFWCNPISGHATLYWYQQILGQGPKLLIQFQNNGVVDDSQLPKDRFSAERLKGVDSTLKIQPAKLEDSAVYLCASSLGRGANGNTIYFGEGSWLTVV.

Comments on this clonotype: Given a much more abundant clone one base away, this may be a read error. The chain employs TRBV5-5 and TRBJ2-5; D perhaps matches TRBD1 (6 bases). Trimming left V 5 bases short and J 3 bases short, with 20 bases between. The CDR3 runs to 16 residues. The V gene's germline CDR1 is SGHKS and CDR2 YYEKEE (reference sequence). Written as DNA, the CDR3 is TGTGCCAGCAGATGGGGGCTGGGCCTAGCTGAAGAGACCCAGTACTTC. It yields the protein CASRWGLGLAEETQYF.

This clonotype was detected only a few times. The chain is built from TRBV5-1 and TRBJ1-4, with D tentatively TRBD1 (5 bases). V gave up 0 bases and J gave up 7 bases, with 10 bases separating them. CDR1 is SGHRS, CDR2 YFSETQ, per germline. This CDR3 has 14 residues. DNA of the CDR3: TGCGCCAGCAGCTTGGAAGGGAGGGGTGAAAAACTGTTTTTT. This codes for CASSLEGRGEKLFF.

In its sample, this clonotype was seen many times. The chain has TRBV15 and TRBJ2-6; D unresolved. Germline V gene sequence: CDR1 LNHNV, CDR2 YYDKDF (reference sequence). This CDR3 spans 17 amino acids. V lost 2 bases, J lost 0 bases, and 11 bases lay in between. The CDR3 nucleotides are TGTGCCACCAGCAGATACGCCCTAAACTCTGGGGCCAACGTCCTGACTTTC. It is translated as CATSRYALNSGANVLTF.

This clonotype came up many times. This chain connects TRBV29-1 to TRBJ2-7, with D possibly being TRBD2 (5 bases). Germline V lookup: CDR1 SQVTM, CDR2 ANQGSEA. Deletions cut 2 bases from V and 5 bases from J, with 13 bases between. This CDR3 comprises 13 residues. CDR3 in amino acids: CSVERAGGNEQYF. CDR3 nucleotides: TGCAGCGTTGAACGGGCCGGAGGTAACGAGCAGTACTTC.

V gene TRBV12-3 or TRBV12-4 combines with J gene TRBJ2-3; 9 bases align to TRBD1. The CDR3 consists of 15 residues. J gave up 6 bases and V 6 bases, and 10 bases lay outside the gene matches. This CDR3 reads CASSQGQGGLDTQYF. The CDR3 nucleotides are TGTGCCAGCAGCCAGGGACAGGGAGGCCTTGATACGCAGTATTTT.

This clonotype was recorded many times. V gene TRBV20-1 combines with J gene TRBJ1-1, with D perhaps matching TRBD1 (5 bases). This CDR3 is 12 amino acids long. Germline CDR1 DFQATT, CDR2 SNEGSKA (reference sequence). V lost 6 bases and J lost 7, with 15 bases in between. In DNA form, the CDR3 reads TGCAGTGCAGTCGTCGGGGACGGTGAAGCTTTCTTT. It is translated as CSAVVGDGEAFF.

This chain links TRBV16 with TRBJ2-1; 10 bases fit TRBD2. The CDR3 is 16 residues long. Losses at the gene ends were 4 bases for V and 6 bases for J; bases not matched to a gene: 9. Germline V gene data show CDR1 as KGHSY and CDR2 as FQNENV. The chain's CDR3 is CASSLRAGGRPNEQFF. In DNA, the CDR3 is TGTGCCAGCAGCCTACGAGCGGGGGGGCGACCCAATGAGCAGTTCTTC.

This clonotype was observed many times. In DNA form, the CDR3 reads TGCAGTGCTAGCCGACAGGGGCTGCCCTCGTATGGCTACACCTTC. Residues: CSASRQGLPSYGYTF. This chain uses TRBV20-1 with TRBJ1-2; TRBD1 agrees at 8 bases. Germline-derived CDR1 and CDR2 are DFQATT and SNEGSKA (reference sequence). The V segment lost 3 bases and the J segment 5 bases; nucleotides outside the gene matches: 11. This CDR3 is built from 15 residues.

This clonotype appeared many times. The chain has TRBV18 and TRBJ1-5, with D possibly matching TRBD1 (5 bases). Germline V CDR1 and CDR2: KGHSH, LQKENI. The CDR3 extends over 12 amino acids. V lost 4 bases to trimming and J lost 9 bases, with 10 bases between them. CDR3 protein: CASSRQRMPQHF. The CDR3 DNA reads TGTGCCAGCTCACGACAGCGGATGCCCCAGCATTTT.

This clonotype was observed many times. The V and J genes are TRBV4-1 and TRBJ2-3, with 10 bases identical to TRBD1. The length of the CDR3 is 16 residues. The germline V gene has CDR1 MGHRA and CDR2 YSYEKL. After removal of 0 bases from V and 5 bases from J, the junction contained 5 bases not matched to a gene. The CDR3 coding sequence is TGCGCCAGCAGCCAAGATGATCGGACAGGGGGAGATACGCAGTATTTT. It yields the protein CASSQDDRTGGDTQYF.